The rows below give T cell receptor beta chains drawn from one sample of a study of siplizumab effects on memory and regulatory T cells. Profiled with immunoSEQ multiplex PCR; TCRdb holds only in-frame clones, not every one. The repertoire holds 60,000 to 80,000 clones, less than 90% seen once, with approximately 3.4% in the top ten. Specimen: memory CD4+ T cells sorted from blood. These TCRs come from a human donor in good health. The CDR3 runs from the conserved cysteine through the conserved F or W. A D gene is named only where the DNA matches it firmly. Expanded clones are given a class, and other clones once, few, many or no size at all.

>TRBJ2-1|TRBV5-1|NA|TRBD2
TGCGCCAGCAGCTTGGCCGGCGGGAGGGACCACAATGAGCAGTTCTTC
CASSLAGGRDHNEQFF
>TRBJ2-5|TRBV23-1|NA|NA
TGCGCCAGCAGTCCCCCCGGGCGGTTGTACCAAGAGACCCAGTACTTC
CASSPPGRLYQETQYF
>TRBJ2-7|TRBV6-6|NA|TRBD2
TGTGCCAGCAGGTTGTCTAGCGGGGTCCACGAGCAGTACTTC
CASRLSSGVHEQYF
>TRBJ2-5|TRBV5-1|NA|NA
TGCGCCAGCAGCCCTTGGGGCCGGCAAGAGACCCAGTACTTC
CASSPWGRQETQYF
>TRBJ1-5|TRBV2|NA|TRBD1
TGTGCCAGCAGTATGAGACAGGGGGGCAATCAGCCCCAGCATTTT
CASSMRQGGNQPQHF
>TRBJ2-3|TRBV18|NA|TRBD1
TGTGCCAGCTCACCGACAGGGTTGAGAGATACGCAGTATTTT
CASSPTGLRDTQYF
>TRBJ1-6|TRBV6-5|NA|NA
TGTGCCAGCAGTTCGAATTCACCCCTCCACTTT
CASSSNSPLHF
>TRBJ2-7|TRBV5-1|NA|TRBD2
TGCGCCAGCACCCCCCTCGGGAGGGCCCTCGACGAGCAGTACTTC
CASTPLGRALDEQYF
>TRBJ1-2|TRBV7-9|NA|NA
TGTGCCAGCAGCTACGGGGCAAGCCCTCCCGGCACCTTC
CASSYGASPPGTF
>TRBJ1-3|TRBV9|once|TRBD1
TGTGCCAGCAGCGGTCATCCGGGACAGGGGGCTGGAAACACCATATATTTT
CASSGHPGQGAGNTIYF
>TRBJ2-3|TRBV28|NA|TRBD2
TGTGCCAGCAGTTTATCCCCTGGACTAGGTTCGAACACAGATACGCAGTATTTT
CASSLSPGLGSNTDTQYF
>TRBJ1-1|TRBV19|NA|NA
TGTGCCAGTAGTATTGGAGGAAACCAGAACACTGAAGCTTTCTTT
CASSIGGNQNTEAFF
>TRBJ1-4|TRBV15|NA|TRBD1
TGTGCCACCAGCTGGGGACAGGGTAATAATGAAAAACTGTTTTTT
CATSWGQGNNEKLFF
>TRBJ2-3|TRBV9|once|TRBD2
TGTGCCAGCAGCGTAGGCGGGGGGAGTGTGGGTACGCAGTATTTT
CASSVGGGSVGTQYF
>TRBJ2-7|TRBV11-2|NA|TRBD2
TGTGCCAGCAACGTGGGACTAGCGGGAGGCGAGCAGTACTTC
CASNVGLAGGEQYF
>TRBJ2-4|TRBV6-5|NA|NA
TGTGCCAGCAGCCCGATCCTGGGGCAGGGAGGCATTCAGTACTTC
CASSPILGQGGIQYF
>TRBJ1-1|TRBV7-2|once|TRBD1
TGTGCCAGCAGCCGTGGGGACAGGCCCTTTGAAGCTTTCTTT
CASSRGDRPFEAFF
>TRBJ1-2|TRBV5-1|medium-sized|NA
TGCGCCAGCAGCCCGGACAGTGCCTACTATGGCTACACCTTC
CASSPDSAYYGYTF
>TRBJ1-2|TRBV7-9|NA|NA
TGTGCCAGCAGCCCCCAGGTCTCCACTGGCTACACCTTC
CASSPQVSTGYTF
>TRBJ2-7|TRBV28|NA|NA
TGTGCCACCTATCAAGGGGCACCGGCCTACGAGCAGTACTTC
CATYQGAPAYEQYF
>TRBJ2-1|TRBV11-3|few|NA
TGTGCCAGCAGCTTACAGGGTTCTGGGCAGTTCTTC
CASSLQGSGQFF
>TRBJ1-2|TRBV5-4|once|NA
TGTGCCAGCAGCTTAGGCCAGGAGGTCTATGGCTACACCTTC
CASSLGQEVYGYTF
>TRBJ2-2|TRBV2|few|NA
TGTGCCAGCAGTGAAGGCCCCAGGGAGCTGTTTTTT
CASSEGPRELFF
>TRBJ2-1|TRBV11-2|NA|TRBD2
TGTGCCAGCAGGCTAGGGGCTAGCGGGAGGGGGTCGACTAACAATGAGCAGTTCTTC
CASRLGASGRGSTNNEQFF
>TRBJ1-2|TRBV4-1|NA|TRBD1
TGCGCCAGCAGCCAAGGGGGGACAGGGGGATCGAACTATGGCTACACCTTC
CASSQGGTGGSNYGYTF
>TRBJ2-4|TRBV2|NA|TRBD2
TGTGCCAGCGGAGGGGAGGGGAGATCCAAAAACATTCAGTACTTC
CASGGEGRSKNIQYF
>TRBJ2-3|TRBV4-1|NA|NA
TGCGCCAGCAGCCCGCTGGGATTACGGGGCACAGATACGCAGTATTTT
CASSPLGLRGTDTQYF
>TRBJ2-7|TRBV5-1|NA|NA
TGCGCCAGCAGCCCCTTCCGCAGGGATAACGGGGAGCAGTACTTC
CASSPFRRDNGEQYF
>TRBJ2-3|TRBV19|NA|TRBD2
TGTGCCAGTAGTACCGGACTAGCGGGGACAGATACGCAGTATTTT
CASSTGLAGTDTQYF
>TRBJ2-3|TRBV5-1|NA|NA
TGCGCCAGCAGCCTAGGGACAAACACAGATACGCAGTATTTT
CASSLGTNTDTQYF
>TRBJ2-2|TRBV15|NA|TRBD1
TGTGCCACCAGAAGCAGGGGGCTTATAACCGGGGAGCTGTTTTTT
CATRSRGLITGELFF
>TRBJ1-1|TRBV18|few|NA
TGTGCCAGCTCACCACCTCTTGGGCAGGAAAATTCAGCTTTCTTT
CASSPPLGQENSAFF
>TRBJ2-3|TRBV6-5|NA|NA
TGTGCCAGCAGTTACGGGGTCGCAGATACGCAGTATTTT
CASSYGVADTQYF
>TRBJ2-2|TRBV4-1|NA|NA
TGCGCCAGCAGCTTGGGACGGATCCTGGGGACCGGGGAGCTGTTTTTT
CASSLGRILGTGELFF
>TRBJ2-6|TRBV7-2|NA|NA
TGTGCCAGCAGCAGACCTTCTGGGGCCAACGTCCTGACTTTC
CASSRPSGANVLTF
>TRBJ1-2|TRBV4-1|NA|TRBD1
TGCGCCAGCAGCCGAAGCACAGGGGAGAACTATGGCTACACCTTC
CASSRSTGENYGYTF
>TRBJ2-7|TRBV30|NA|NA
TGTGCCTGGAGTGTACGCGGGGACCAGGGGCAGTACTTC
CAWSVRGDQGQYF
>TRBJ1-2|TRBV4-2|NA|NA
TGTGCCAGCAGCCAACCAGAAATAGGAGGCTACACCTTC
CASSQPEIGGYTF
>TRBJ2-5|TRBV29-1|NA|NA
TGCAGCGTTGACTATAGGCAGGGAGAGACCCAGTACTTC
CSVDYRQGETQYF
>TRBJ2-7|TRBV6-5|NA|TRBD2
TGTGCCAGCAGTTACTCGGGGGGGGACTCCTACGAGCAGTACTTC
CASSYSGGDSYEQYF
>TRBJ2-5|TRBV6-6|NA|TRBD2
TGTGCCAGCAGTTACGGGCGGGGGGGCCAAGAGACCCAGTACTTC
CASSYGRGGQETQYF